This T cell receptor beta chain was identified in a study of OX40 agonist ivuxolimab in advanced cancers. Notes on the study in general: In the expanded peripheral T cells, antigen specificity was never determined. With doses of 0.1 to 3.0 mg/kg, CD4+ and CD8+ blood T cells had undergone clonal expansion by week 6.

J gave up 4 bases and V 3 bases, and 7 bases lay outside the gene matches. The CDR3 totals 17 residues. In germline, CDR1 is SNHLY, CDR2 FYNNEI. Assay: immunoSEQ multiplex PCR; the TCRdb copy retains only in-frame clones and omits some. Of 50,000 to 70,000 clones in the sample, approximately 90% were seen once. This clone showed up just once. Its antigen remains unknown. The chain links TRBV2 to TRBJ2-3; 13 bases are shared with TRBD2. The sample here was CD4+ or CD8+ T cells sorted from blood, taken in a trial of the OX40 agonist ivuxolimab. This TCR was recovered from an adult with an advanced solid tumor such as melanoma, head and neck, liver or kidney cancer. DNA of the CDR3: TGTGCCAGCAGTGAGATACTAGCGGGAGGGGGGGCAGATACGCAGTATTTT. This translates into CASSEILAGGGADTQYF.